Sequencing of this T cell receptor beta chain was carried out in a study of T cell repertoires in cytomegalovirus infection. The CDR3 loop spans 14 amino acids. Germline lookup yields CDR1 MNHEY and CDR2 SVGEGT. The V end lost 5 bases, the J end lost 5 bases, and 12 bases lay between the germline ends. TCRdb ran MiXCR on the reads and lists one entry per CDR3 protein. Altogether roughly 920,000 distinct CDR3 sequences are present, approximately 31% being singletons, with the ten largest covering around an eighth. Only a few counts were recorded for this clonotype. Its antigen is still unknown. The TCR was taken from a human donor in good health (CMV status not recorded). Some clones in this sample may be carry-over from other donors' samples. V gene TRBV6-2 or TRBV6-3 combines with J gene TRBJ2-2; weak D call: TRBD2 (6 bases). Specimen: cultured CD8+ T cells from PBMCs, collected from culture after CMV antigen stimulation. The CDR3 loop is CASSLLEGTGELFF. In DNA, the CDR3 is TGTGCCAGCAGTCTTCTGGAGGGTACCGGGGAGCTGTTTTTT.